The present entry profiles one T cell receptor (beta chain) with its context. Its antigen is unknown. RNA amounts of roughly 0.45 to 1 ug underwent reverse transcription with random hexamers. immunoSEQ multiplex PCR amplified TCR beta CDR3 across 54 Vbeta, 13 Jbeta. TCRdb re-derived calls from the immunoSEQ multiplex PCR reads in MiXCR, one entry per CDR3 protein. The profile shows 150,000 to 200,000 distinct CDR3 sequences, under 97% of them singletons. The data belong to a study of CD8 T cells in Susac syndrome. The sequenced target, TCR beta, came from blood CD8+ and CD4+ T cells. Negative isolation was used for CD8+ and CD4+ T cells and FACS enrichment for TEMRA cells. Study results and limitations: The study conceded that its TCR sequencing and HLA analysis involved relatively few individuals.

Unmatched junction bases numbered 3, after V lost 2 bases and J lost 4 bases. CDR1 is SGHRS and CDR2 is YFSETQ in the germline V gene. This CDR3 contains 14 residues. The sequence was collected from a human donor with multiple sclerosis. The sample taken for sequencing was CD4+ T cells from PBMCs. The chain has TRBV5-1 and TRBJ2-3, with 8 bases fitting TRBD2. Here the CDR3 DNA reads TGCGCCAGCAGCTTTAGCGGGGAGTCAGATACGCAGTATTTT. Its translation: CASSFSGESDTQYF. Full variable domain (rest looked up from reference TRBV5-1 and TRBJ2-3): KAGVTQTPRYLIKTRGQQVTLSCSPISGHRSVSWYQQTPGQGLQFLFEYFSETQRNKGNFPGRFSGRQFSNSRSEMNVSTLELGDSALYLCASSFSGESDTQYFGPGTRLTVL.